This T cell receptor beta chain was identified in a study of cytomegalovirus exposure and HLA in healthy donors (dated by TCRdb to 2017 to 2019). With regard to the full study: An earlier analysis of 587 of the donors reported 276 Gb of sequence data and some 120 million unique TCR beta sequences from some 180 million T cells. An early release that covered about 600 HLA-typed donors contained approximately 300 gigabases of sequencing data and about 84 million unique TCR sequences. Of the approximately 400 genotyped donors, approximately 83% fell in the genetic ancestry cluster associated with self-reported Caucasian donors. The study aimed to test whether cataloging public T cell receptors could reveal signatures of past pathogen exposure. The study used immunosequencing to profile the T cell repertoires of under 700 subjects and linked those repertoires to cytomegalovirus serostatus. In addition to the first cohort of hundreds of subjects, a separate validation cohort of 130 or so different subjects was used. To predict cytomegalovirus infection status, the study combined high-throughput TCR immunosequencing, statistical association of individual TCRs with disease status, and machine learning. A later analysis re-examined previously published TCR beta repertoires from roughly 650 donors and added high-resolution HLA genotyping to investigate patterns of TCR occurrence. Rather than drawing on any new phenotypic data, the later analysis identified candidate immune exposures from TCR beta sequences and the way those sequences occurred across donors. An earlier analysis of 587 of the donors used high-throughput TCR beta sequencing to judge whether each TCR beta V gene segment behaved as functional or pseudogenic. Donor age, sex, ethnicity and CMV serostatus were compiled alongside the repertoire data. Genome-wide SNP genotypes for about 65% of the 666 donors were used in a later genetic analysis, which treated that subset as a discovery cohort. All discovery cohort repertoires had been generated on a single sequencing platform. Class I and class II HLA loci were covered by the typing at four-digit resolution. The number of typed donors differed by locus: roughly 620-630 for A, B, C, DRB1 and DQB1; 500 to 550 for DQA1; fewer than 610 for DPA1; and around 450 for DPB1. Roughly five DR-DQ haplotypes were handled as single units for association and clustering, since linkage in the cohort was strong. On average, roughly 250,000 unique TCR beta nucleotide sequences were sequenced per donor among about 400 genotyped donors of the cohort, with about 19% of those sequences being non-productive.

Points the paper makes about the study in general: A further reported finding was that TCR beta sequences accurately predicted the HLA-A and HLA-B alleles for most subjects in the first cohort. Most TCR sequences were seen in very few donors, while some public TCRs were found in many individuals. According to a later analysis, most CMV-associated TCR beta chains appeared to be HLA-restricted, and the HLA associations seemed to be driven largely by CMV exposure. At a false discovery rate of 0.05, a later analysis linked fewer than 20,000 TCR beta sequences to specific HLA alleles. Correlated functional status among segregating V segments might be attributable to linkage disequilibrium, but an unknown experimental factor could not be ruled out. A later genetic analysis associated a missense DCLRE1C variant with V-gene and J-gene trimming of TCR beta chains, and an independent cohort replicated the association. In an earlier analysis of some 550 of the donors, most TCR beta V segments were observed in productive rearrangements about 90% or about 30% of the time, broadly matching IMGT annotations. A later analysis found that TCR association rates varied across HLA loci, with DRB1 alleles showing the most associated TCRs and HLA-C alleles the fewest. The earlier analysis of almost 600 of the donors excluded around 17 rarely observed V segments, including chromosome 9 orphons, because counts were too low. Three of the identified cytomegalovirus-associated TCR beta chains were confirmed in vitro to be specific for cytomegalovirus antigens. HLA typing was unavailable for some donors at each locus, so association tests used only the typed subset. For the cohort, immune exposure information was limited to CMV serostatus. The classifier was reported to diagnose cytomegalovirus status with high specificity and sensitivity in both the original cohort and the validation cohort. Sequencing depth was assumed to be roughly uniform across donors in the presence/absence analyses, though that assumption may not hold. Assigning TCR associations to individual alleles was difficult when HLA alleles, especially DR and DQ, strongly co-occurred. According to a later genetic analysis, donors in an Asian-associated ancestry cluster had fewer N-insertions in productive TCRs than the approximately 610-donor mean. According to the authors, the approach could potentially be generalized to other disease states and immunological phenotypes. In a later analysis, HLA-associated TCR beta chains were found to be more clonally expanded and to have lower generation probabilities than equally common non-associated chains. A cluster of highly shared sequence variants was judged likely to represent a technical artifact of the sequencing pipeline. In this cohort, only TCR beta chains were sequenced, and detectable features were limited by the absence of alpha or paired-chain data. The study gave a list of 150 to 200 TCR beta chains associated with cytomegalovirus. According to a later analysis, parvovirus B19, influenza, CMV and Epstein-Barr virus appeared linked to several top co-occurrence clusters. Some IMGT-functional V segments, including TRBV6-2 and TRBV6-3, could not be told apart with the 87-base-pair reads, so those segments were excluded.

The library relied on the immunoSEQ multiplex PCR assay. For the multiplex PCR, a mixture combining 60 forward primers for TCR Vbeta segments and 13 reverse primers for TCR Jbeta segments was used. The CDR3 region of rearranged TCR beta genes was amplified from genomic DNA with a multiplex PCR assay. The Illumina HiSeq System was used to sequence the amplified TCR beta libraries as 87-base-pair reads. Per the authors' processing: In a later analysis, some 80 million unique TCR beta chains were counted across the roughly 670 repertoires, and around 10 million of these chains were shared by at least two donors. Raw reads were error-corrected and collapsed into unique sequences by a nearest-neighbor algorithm in which closely related sequences were merged to remove PCR and sequencing errors. Alignment of CDR3 sequences to IMGT reference sequences was used to assign V, D and J gene segments. For a sequence to be retained, a match of at least six nucleotides to both a V gene segment and a J gene segment was required. A rearrangement counted as productive if the CDR3 had no stop codons and remained in frame with V and J, and every other rearrangement counted as non-productive. CDR3 was defined by IMGT convention, running from the second conserved V-encoded cysteine to the conserved J-encoded phenylalanine. In an earlier analysis of some 550 of the donors, sequences lacking an unambiguous match to a single V gene segment were excluded. An earlier analysis of a few hundred of the donors called V segments functional above 56.7% productive rearrangements and segregating when the between-donor standard deviation exceeded 5%. A statistical classification framework was developed to diagnose cytomegalovirus status using the catalog of TCR beta chain sequences. V and J gene assignment, in a later analysis, came from comparing TCR nucleotide sequences with IMGT/GENE-DB human TR gene sequences. Using the TCRdist pipeline, a later analysis assigned CDR3 sequences along with most-parsimonious VDJ recombination scenarios. In a later analysis, every TCR beta chain was defined by the combination of its CDR3 amino acid sequence and its V-gene family, and reads without a unique V-gene family were dropped. In a later analysis, around 650 highly shared, low-generation-probability nucleotide sequences were removed to address suspected cross-contamination and a sequencing artifact. In a later analysis, a clonal expansion index was calculated for each public chain from normalized within-repertoire ranks of inferred template counts. In a later analysis, generation probabilities were computed with a VDJ recombination model fitted to out-of-frame rearrangements, and the resulting probabilities were checked against IGoR. In a later analysis, hypergeometric tests were used to score TCR-TCR, TCR-HLA and TCR-CMV co-occurrence, with a repertoire-size bias correction applied to TCR pairs. A later analysis estimated false discovery rates by permuting HLA or CMV assignments 20 times. A later analysis grouped co-occurring TCRs with DBSCAN, adding TCRdist sequence similarity when clustering within HLA-allele-positive subsets. Repertoires with fewer than 30,000 or more than 120,000 public chains were left out of co-occurrence clustering, as were about five repertoires with anomalous nucleotide sharing. In its TCRdb copy, this immuneACCESS table keeps in-frame sequences only and misses some clones. Where compared with another copy, unresolved V genes explain less than half of these, and the others have no known cause. From that table come the V and J calls and clone size; the DNA was used to work out D and trimming. A total of fewer than 350,000 clones appear in this sample, around 90% of them only once. Around 2.1% of the sample rests with the top ten.

As concerns this clone: This clone's antigen is unknown. Base qualities are not provided; no much larger clone lies one nucleotide away.

The cohort consisted of 666 healthy bone marrow donors. At the time of sampling, all cohort members were nominally healthy, though unrecorded immune exposures were likely present. The donor was CMV seronegative and was included in the group of about 350 seronegative cohort members. A peripheral blood sample was provided by each donor, and peripheral blood mononuclear cells were used for TCR beta sequencing. The Qiagen DNeasy Blood Extraction Kit was used to extract genomic DNA from the blood cell samples. CDR1 and CDR2 (SEHNR, FQNEAQ) derive from the germline V gene (reference sequence). The CDR3 goes from the cysteine to the phenylalanine over 13 residues. Only the CDR3 DNA is retained, 39 bases long and in frame from the first base. V gives up 3 bases and J gives up 8 bases, and the segment between their germline ends measures 10 bases.

The material sequenced was PBMCs. The rearranged chain carries TRBV7-9 and TRBJ1-4; too little of a D gene remains to name it. The receptor was isolated from a young woman in good health and CMV-seronegative. The nucleotide sequence is given as TGTGCCAGCAGCTTTGATCCGGGGGAAAAACTGTTTTTT. It specifies CASSFDPGEKLFF.